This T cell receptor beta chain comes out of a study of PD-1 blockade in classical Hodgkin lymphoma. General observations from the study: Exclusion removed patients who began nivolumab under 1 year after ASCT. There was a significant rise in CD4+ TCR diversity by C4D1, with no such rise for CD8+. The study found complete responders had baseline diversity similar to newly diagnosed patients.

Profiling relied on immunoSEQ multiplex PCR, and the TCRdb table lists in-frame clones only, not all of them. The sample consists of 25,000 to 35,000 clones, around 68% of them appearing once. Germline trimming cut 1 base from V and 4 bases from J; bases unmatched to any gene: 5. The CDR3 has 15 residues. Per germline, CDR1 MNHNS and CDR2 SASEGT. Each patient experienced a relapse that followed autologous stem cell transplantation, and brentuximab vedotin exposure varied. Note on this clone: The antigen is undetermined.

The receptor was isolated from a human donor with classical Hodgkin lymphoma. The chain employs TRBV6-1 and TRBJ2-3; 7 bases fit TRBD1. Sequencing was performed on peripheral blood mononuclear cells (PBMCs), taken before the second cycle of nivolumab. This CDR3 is CASSEDDRAADTQYF. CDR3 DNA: TGTGCCAGCAGTGAAGATGACAGGGCGGCAGATACGCAGTATTTT.